A single sample is the source of the 4 T cell receptor beta chains below, sequenced in a study of T cell repertoires in cytomegalovirus infection. Using its own MiXCR run on the reads, TCRdb lists one record per CDR3 protein. Among around 170,000 distinct CDR3 sequences listed, roughly 15% were seen once. The sequenced sample was CD8+ T cells from PBMCs. The receptors shown here come from a human donor in good health (CMV status not recorded). Some clones in this sample may be carry-over from other donors' samples.

This clonotype has just a few counts. The chain recombines TRBV12-3 or TRBV12-4 with TRBJ2-5; a weak D match, TRBD2 (5 bases). The CDR3 consists of 17 residues. The germline V and J ends were trimmed by 5 bases and 0 bases, with 19 bases remaining between them. The chain's CDR3 is CASSTSSRVTYQETQYF. The CDR3 bases are TGTGCCAGCAGTACAAGTTCGCGGGTGACGTACCAAGAGACCCAGTACTTC.

Ten or more counts support this clonotype. The CDR3 here is CASTEGGLGELFF. The CDR3 nucleotides read TGTGCCAGCACCGAGGGAGGACTTGGGGAGCTGTTTTTT. The chain joins TRBV6-6 to TRBJ2-2; D is possibly TRBD2 (6 bases). The CDR3 sequence is 13 residues long. In germline, CDR1 is MNHNY, CDR2 SVGAGI (reference sequence). Trimming removed 7 bases from V and 8 bases from J, with 14 bases in between.

The V gene is TRBV13, the J gene TRBJ2-7, with D perhaps matching TRBD1 (5 bases). Germline V gene sequence: CDR1 PRHDT, CDR2 FYEKMQ (reference sequence). V was shortened by 8 bases and J by 7 bases, with 15 bases between the two germline ends. The CDR3 extends over 12 amino acids. This CDR3 is CASGDGASEQYF. DNA of the CDR3: TGTGCCAGCGGAGATGGGGCGAGTGAGCAGTACTTC. Based on the CDR3 plus reference TRBV13 and TRBJ2-7, the full variable domain is AAGVIQSPRHLIKEKRETATLKCYPIPRHDTVYWYQQGPGQDPQFLISFYEKMQSDKGSIPDRFSAQQFSDYHSELNMSSLELGDSALYFCASGDGASEQYFGPGTRLTVT.

On this clonotype itself: This is likely a read error, given that the CDR3 carries no conserved phenylalanine or tryptophan at its end. The genes are TRBV6-2 or TRBV6-3 and TRBJ1-5; D uncertain. The CDR3 consists of 15 residues. Trimming stripped 6 bases from V and 1 base from J, with 13 bases between. Germline V CDR1 and CDR2: MNHEY, SVGEGT. CDR3 amino acids: CASSESSDSNQPQHL. The CDR3 region has the DNA TGTGCCAGCAGCGAAAGCAGCGACAGCAATCAGCCCCAGCATTTA.